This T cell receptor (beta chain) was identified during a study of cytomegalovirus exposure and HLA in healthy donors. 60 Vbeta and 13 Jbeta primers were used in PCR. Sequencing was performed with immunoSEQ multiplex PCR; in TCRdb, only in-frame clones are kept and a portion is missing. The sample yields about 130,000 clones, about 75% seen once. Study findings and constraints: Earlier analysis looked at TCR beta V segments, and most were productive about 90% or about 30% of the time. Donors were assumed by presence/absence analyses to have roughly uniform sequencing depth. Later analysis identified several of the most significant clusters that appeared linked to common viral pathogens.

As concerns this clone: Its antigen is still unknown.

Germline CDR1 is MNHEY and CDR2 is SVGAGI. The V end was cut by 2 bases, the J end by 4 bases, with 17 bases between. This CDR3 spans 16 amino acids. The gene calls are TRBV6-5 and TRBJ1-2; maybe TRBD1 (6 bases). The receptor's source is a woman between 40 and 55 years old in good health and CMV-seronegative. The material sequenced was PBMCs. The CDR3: CASSYAGGGSSYGYTF. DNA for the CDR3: TGTGCCAGCAGTTACGCCGGGGGCGGGAGCTCCTATGGCTACACCTTC.